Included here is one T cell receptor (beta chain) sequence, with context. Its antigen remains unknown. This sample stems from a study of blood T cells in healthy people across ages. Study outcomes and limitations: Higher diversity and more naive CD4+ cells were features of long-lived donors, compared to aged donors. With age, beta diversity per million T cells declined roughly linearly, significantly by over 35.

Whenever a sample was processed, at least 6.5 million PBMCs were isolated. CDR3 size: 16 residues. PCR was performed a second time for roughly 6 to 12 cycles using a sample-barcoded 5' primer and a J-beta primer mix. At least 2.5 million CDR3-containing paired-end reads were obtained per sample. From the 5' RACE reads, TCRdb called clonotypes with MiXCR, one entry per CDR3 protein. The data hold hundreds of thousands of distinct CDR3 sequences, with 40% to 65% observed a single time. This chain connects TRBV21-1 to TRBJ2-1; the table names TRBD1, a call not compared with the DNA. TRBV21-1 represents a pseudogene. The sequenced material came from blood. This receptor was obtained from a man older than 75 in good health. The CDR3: CASSRPGQSSYNEQFF. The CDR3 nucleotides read TGTGCCAGCAGCAGACCGGGACAGAGCTCCTACAATGAGCAGTTCTTC.